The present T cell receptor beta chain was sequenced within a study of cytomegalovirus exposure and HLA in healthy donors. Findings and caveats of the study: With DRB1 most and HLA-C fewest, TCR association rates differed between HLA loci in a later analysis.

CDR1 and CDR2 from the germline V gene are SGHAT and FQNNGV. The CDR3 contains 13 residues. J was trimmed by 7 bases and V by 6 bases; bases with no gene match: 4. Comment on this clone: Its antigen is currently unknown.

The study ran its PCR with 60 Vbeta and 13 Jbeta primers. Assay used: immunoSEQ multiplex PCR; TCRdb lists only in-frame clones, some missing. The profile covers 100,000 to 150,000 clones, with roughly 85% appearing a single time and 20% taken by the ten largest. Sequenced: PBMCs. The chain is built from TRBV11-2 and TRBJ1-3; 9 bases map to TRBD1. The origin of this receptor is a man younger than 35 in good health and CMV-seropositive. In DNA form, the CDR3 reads TGTGCCAGCAGTAGGACAGGGGCGAACACCATATATTTT. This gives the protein CASSRTGANTIYF.